Described below is a single TCR beta chain sequence and its context. Researchers barred patients who had uncontrolled infection, other autoimmune disease, pregnancy or lactation. Extraction of PBMCs used roughly 9.6 ml of fresh peripheral blood. The sample belongs to a study of T cells in Graves' hyperthyroidism and ophthalmopathy. CDR1 is MNHEY, CDR2 SMNVEV, per germline (reference sequence). Unmatched junction bases numbered 2, after V lost 3 bases and J lost 1 base. CDR3 length equals 15 residues. RNA transcripts served as the template for amplifying TCR beta CDR3 regions. When the TCR CDR3 underwent first-round RT-PCR, the HTBI primer set was used. TCRdb reprocessed the multiplex PCR reads via MiXCR and lists one record per CDR3 protein. Seen here are around 560,000 distinct CDR3 sequences, about a sixth observed once, and the top ten hold 15% to 20%.

The rearrangement links TRBV27 to TRBJ1-1; 10 nucleotides match TRBD1. The sequencing sample was made of blood. This sequence originates from a woman between 18 and 29 years old with Graves' hyperthyroidism. The CDR3 region has the DNA TGTGCCAGCAGTTTTAGGGACAGGGGGAACACTGAAGCTTTCTTT. Translated, it gives CASSFRDRGNTEAFF.